The rows below give T cell receptor beta chains drawn from one sample of a study of monozygotic twins with inflammatory bowel disease. TCRdb re-called the 5' RACE reads and catalogs CDR3 proteins one per entry, DNA excluded. Seen in this sample are over 110,000 distinct CDR3 sequences; the ten most common clones hold less than 3%. Sequencing used blood. The receptors shown here come from a human donor with ulcerative colitis or Crohn's disease, or a healthy co-twin of an affected twin (not recorded which). Each CDR3 is given with its conserved first and last residue.

V	J	CDR3
TRBV4-1	TRBJ2-7	CASSQEAHRTSYEQYF
TRBV20-1	TRBJ1-5	CSARDTPTGGNQPQHF
TRBV7-2	TRBJ2-5	CASSLGAGTGGETQYF
TRBV7-6	TRBJ1-5	CASSQGGMAQPQHF
TRBV5-6	TRBJ1-4	CASSFSGQPSEKLFF
TRBV11-2	TRBJ2-4	CASSLNRGGESKNIQYF
TRBV7-9	TRBJ1-4	CASSPSSEKLFF
TRBV10-3	TRBJ2-2	CAIRGRGGADTGELFF
TRBV5-1	TRBJ2-3	CASSEGTSGTSTDTQYF
TRBV10-3	TRBJ2-7	CAIRSPPQGDEQYF
TRBV5-6	TRBJ2-2	CASSLVAGAYTGELFF
TRBV7-7	TRBJ2-3	CASSLSRGGTDTQYF
TRBV4-3	TRBJ2-7	CASSQDRGLAGGSEQYF
TRBV28	TRBJ1-3	CASSSGGSAGNTIYF
TRBV5-1	TRBJ2-2	CASSLATGLSVTGELFF
TRBV6-5	TRBJ2-3	CASSYSGRGYTDTQYF
TRBV30	TRBJ1-1	CAWTLGGVNTEAFF
TRBV9	TRBJ2-3	CASSVGGGDTDTQYF
TRBV20-1	TRBJ1-1	CSAEGTAGGTEAFF
TRBV25-1	TRBJ1-4	CASSEVGRGRTNEKLFF
TRBV28	TRBJ2-2	CASSLSTGELFF
TRBV6-5	TRBJ2-7	CASSYAGQGDEQYF
TRBV12-3/TRBV12-4	TRBJ1-2	CASSPNRGSTGGYTF
TRBV5-1	TRBJ2-7	CASSLIRGGSYEQYF
TRBV4-3	TRBJ2-7	CASSQGDQSSYEQYF
TRBV7-9	TRBJ2-7	CASRSGLAGYEQYF
TRBV20-1	TRBJ2-3	CSAQLTDTQYF
TRBV20-1	TRBJ2-1	CSARPPGQGSYNEQFF
TRBV12-3/TRBV12-4	TRBJ2-3	CASSLWGARMVEQYF
TRBV10-3	TRBJ2-7	CAISESIRAYEQYF
TRBV7-2	TRBJ2-7	CASSSDRGYSYEQYF
TRBV15	TRBJ2-7	CATSGETGGPYEQYF
TRBV20-1	TRBJ1-1	CSARDVGGGTEAFF
TRBV15	TRBJ2-2	CATSRDLGTSMNTGELFF
TRBV4-1	TRBJ1-4	CASSQRRVSSTRYATNEKLFF
TRBV5-1	TRBJ1-5	CASSLGQGLNQPQHF
TRBV20-1	TRBJ2-1	CSASTGAMGINEQFF
TRBV7-9	TRBJ2-2	CASSVTGTYTGELFF
TRBV7-2	TRBJ1-5	CASRGPTLAQHF
TRBV6-2/TRBV6-3	TRBJ2-7	CASSYGPSGRRYEQYF
TRBV6-5	TRBJ2-7	CASSFSDLGYRSYEQYF
TRBV7-2	TRBJ2-1	CASSPPEMGQSYNEQFF
TRBV18	TRBJ1-4	CASSPPNSATTNEKLFF
TRBV12-3/TRBV12-4	TRBJ2-6	CASSPGRFSGANVLTF
TRBV24-1	TRBJ2-5	CATSDGGLAVQETQYF
TRBV7-2	TRBJ2-2	CASSLGGAVAGELFF
TRBV6-5	TRBJ2-2	CASSYGGGNTGELFF
TRBV29-1	TRBJ2-6	CSVTGDHPSGANVLTF
TRBV9	TRBJ2-1	CASTRTPLAGALRNEQFF
TRBV30	TRBJ1-1	CAWSVPMDRGRLGKMNTEAFF
TRBV6-2/TRBV6-3	TRBJ2-7	CASSYHRVGNLYEQYF